These 15 T cell receptor beta chains share one sample of origin, sequenced in a study of T cells after posttransplantation cyclophosphamide. Busulfan-fludarabine conditioning, marrow transplant, and cyclophosphamide on days +3 and +4 were administered. TCRdb keeps only in-frame clones here, not all; method: immunoSEQ multiplex PCR. Of around 21,000 clones in the sample, about 90% are singletons; the top ten hold 7.3%. The source was PBMCs, collected after allogeneic stem cell transplant with posttransplant cyclophosphamide. These TCRs come from a female patient aged 35-55 years who received an allogeneic stem cell transplant from a related donor, was CMV-positive, and had no GVHD. Some T cells may possibly be graft donor cells.

V and J are TRBV29-1 and TRBJ2-3; D gene uncertain. The V end was cut by 6 bases, the J end by 0 bases, with 7 bases between. CDR3 length equals 12 residues. CDR1 is SQVTM and CDR2 is ANQGSEA in the germline V gene. The CDR3: CSVVVSTDTQYF. In DNA, the CDR3 is TGCAGCGTAGTAGTTAGCACAGATACGCAGTATTTT.

The chain carries TRBV27 and TRBJ2-1; 7 bases align to TRBD1. In germline, CDR1 is MNHEY, CDR2 SMNVEV (reference sequence). Germline trimming cut 2 bases from V and 2 bases from J; bases unmatched to any gene: 3. The CDR3 consists of 15 residues. For the CDR3, the DNA is TGTGCCAGCAGTTTACTCGGGACAGCCTACAATGAGCAGTTCTTC. Protein product: CASSLLGTAYNEQFF.

The V and J genes are TRBV9 and TRBJ2-7; D perhaps matches TRBD1 (5 bases). Germline-derived CDR1 and CDR2 are SGDLS and YYNGEE. Trimming took 2 bases from V and 3 from J, leaving 15 bases between them. The length of the CDR3 is 15 residues. The CDR3 DNA is TGTGCCAGCAGCGTGGATATAGGGGCATTCTACGAGCAGTACTTC. This encodes CASSVDIGAFYEQYF.

The gene calls are TRBV28 and TRBJ2-5, with TRBD1 identical over 7 bases. J was trimmed by 1 base and V by 4 bases; bases with no gene match: 9. Germline V gene sequence: CDR1 MDHEN, CDR2 SYDVKM. The CDR3 has 16 residues. CDR3 nucleotides: TGTGCCAGCAGTTCCCTACAGGGGTTGTTCCAAGAGACCCAGTACTTC. Translation gives CASSSLQGLFQETQYF.

V usage is TRBV11-2 and J usage is TRBJ2-7, with 11 bases fitting TRBD1. This CDR3 has 15 residues. Germline V lookup: CDR1 SGHAT, CDR2 FQNNGV. Trimming cost V 5 bases and J 3 bases; bases outside gene matches: 6. As DNA, the CDR3 is TGTGCCAGCAGCCCAGGACAGGGGGCTTTCTACGAGCAGTACTTC. This translates into CASSPGQGAFYEQYF.

The chain employs TRBV7-9 and TRBJ2-1; the match to TRBD1 covers 9 bases. CDR1 and CDR2 from the germline V gene are SEHNR and FQNEAQ (reference sequence). J was trimmed by 0 bases and V by 5 bases; bases with no gene match: 5. The CDR3 loop spans 16 amino acids. The CDR3 is CASSDTGGPSYNEQFF. The CDR3 DNA sequence: TGTGCCAGCAGCGATACAGGGGGCCCCTCCTACAATGAGCAGTTCTTC.

The chain couples TRBV2 to TRBJ1-2; TRBD1 might be the D (6 bases). CDR1 and CDR2 from the germline V gene are SNHLY and FYNNEI. The CDR3 covers 13 residues. Between the trimmed V and J ends, which lost 10 bases and 2 bases, there was a span of 14 bases. The CDR3 reads CAIQWTENYGYTF. The CDR3 DNA is TGTGCCATCCAATGGACAGAAAACTATGGCTACACCTTC.

The chain uses TRBV5-1 and TRBJ2-5, with D possibly TRBD1 on 6 matching bases. This CDR3 spans 16 amino acids. The ends were cut back, 2 bases at V and 2 bases at J, with 16 bases in the middle. Germline values: CDR1 SGHRS, CDR2 YFSETQ. CDR3 DNA: TGCGCCAGCAGCTTATTGACAGGTTGGGTGCAAGAGACCCAGTACTTC. It translates to CASSLLTGWVQETQYF. Full variable domain (remainder filled in from reference TRBV5-1 and TRBJ2-5): KAGVTQTPRYLIKTRGQQVTLSCSPISGHRSVSWYQQTPGQGLQFLFEYFSETQRNKGNFPGRFSGRQFSNSRSEMNVSTLELGDSALYLCASSLLTGWVQETQYFGPGTRLLVL.

This chain joins TRBV28 and TRBJ2-1; maybe TRBD2 (6 bases). Trimming cost V 1 base and J 0 bases, with 28 bases left between them. The CDR3 totals 22 residues. Germline loops: CDR1 MDHEN, CDR2 SYDVKM. The CDR3 loop is CASSLLLLGGKTPKSSYNEQFF. In nucleotides, the CDR3 is TGTGCCAGCAGTTTATTGTTGTTGGGGGGAAAAACCCCCAAGAGCTCCTACAATGAGCAGTTCTTC.

J is TRBJ2-3 and V is TRBV30; 8 nucleotides match TRBD2. The CDR3 has 17 residues. With 2 bases clipped from V and 2 bases from J, the junction kept 12 bases outside the gene matches. Germline-derived CDR1 and CDR2 are GTSNPN and SVGIG (reference sequence). The CDR3 DNA sequence: TGTGCCTGGAGTTTCGTAGGTAGCGGGACCTACACAGATACGCAGTATTTT. It translates to CAWSFVGSGTYTDTQYF.

The chain employs TRBV25-1 and TRBJ2-7, with D maybe TRBD2 (5 bases). V lost 4 bases and J lost 0, with 16 bases in between. Germline CDR1 MGHDK, CDR2 SYGVNS. The CDR3 spans 16 residues. CDR3 in DNA: TGTGCCAGCAGTGCCCCCGAGAGCGGAGTCTCCTACGAGCAGTACTTC. Protein product: CASSAPESGVSYEQYF.

The rearrangement uses TRBV6-1 and TRBJ2-3, with a tentative D call TRBD2 (5 bases). The CDR3 has 13 residues. Germline CDR1 and CDR2: MNHNS and SASEGT. V lost 3 bases and J 5 bases, leaving 9 bases between the germline ends. CDR3 in amino acids: CASSDGERDTQYF. CDR3 nucleotide sequence: TGTGCCAGCAGTGACGGGGAGAGAGATACGCAGTATTTT.

CDR3 protein: CASRADSNQPQHF. The CDR3 coding sequence is TGTGCCAGCAGGGCAGATAGCAATCAGCCCCAGCATTTT. The chain links TRBV2 to TRBJ1-5, with no clear D. Per germline, CDR1 SNHLY and CDR2 FYNNEI. This CDR3 comprises 13 residues. The V and J ends lost 6 bases and 0 bases respectively, with 6 bases between them. Looking up the rest from reference TRBV2 and TRBJ1-5 gives the full variable domain: EPEVTQTPSHQVTQMGQEVILRCVPISNHLYFYWYRQILGQKVEFLVSFYNNEISEKSEIFDDQFSVERPDGSNFTLKIRSTKLEDSAMYFCASRADSNQPQHFGDGTRLSIL.

The sample holds one count of this clone. The chain is built from TRBV4-3 and TRBJ2-5, with TRBD2 matching 10 bases. This CDR3 is built from 16 residues. The germline V gene encodes CDR1 LGHNA and CDR2 YSLEER. V shed 0 bases, J shed 2 bases, and the junction held 3 bases outside the gene matches. The CDR3: CASSQELAGAQETQYF. CDR3 coding DNA: TGCGCCAGCAGCCAAGAGCTAGCGGGAGCTCAAGAGACCCAGTACTTC.

This clone appeared a few times. V gene TRBV28 combines with J gene TRBJ2-2; D is perhaps TRBD2 (5 bases). This CDR3 has 14 amino acids. The V and J ends lost 8 bases and 3 bases respectively, with 13 bases between them. CDR1 is MDHEN and CDR2 is SYDVKM in the germline V gene. The CDR3 region has the DNA TGTGCCAGCCGAGGGCCGTTGGACACCGGGGAGCTGTTTTTT. Amino acid sequence: CASRGPLDTGELFF.